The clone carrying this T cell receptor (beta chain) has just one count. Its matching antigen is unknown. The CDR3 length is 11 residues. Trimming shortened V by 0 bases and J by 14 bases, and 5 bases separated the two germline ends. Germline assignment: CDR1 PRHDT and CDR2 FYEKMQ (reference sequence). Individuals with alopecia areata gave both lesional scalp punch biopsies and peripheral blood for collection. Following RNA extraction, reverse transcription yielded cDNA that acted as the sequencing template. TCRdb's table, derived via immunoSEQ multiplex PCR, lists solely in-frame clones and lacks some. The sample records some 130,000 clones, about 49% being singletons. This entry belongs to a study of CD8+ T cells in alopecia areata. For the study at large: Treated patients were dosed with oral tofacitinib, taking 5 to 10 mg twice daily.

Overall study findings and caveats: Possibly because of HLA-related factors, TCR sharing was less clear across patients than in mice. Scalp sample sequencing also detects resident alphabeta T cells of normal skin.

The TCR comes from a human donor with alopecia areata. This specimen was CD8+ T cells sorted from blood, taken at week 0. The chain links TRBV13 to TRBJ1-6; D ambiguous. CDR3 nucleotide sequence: TGTGCCAGCAGCTTAGGTGAGGCCCTCCACTTT. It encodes CASSLGEALHF.